This T cell receptor beta chain was documented in a study of blood T cells in healthy people across ages. Study-level results: Naive T cell percentage by flow cytometry tracked strongly with beta diversity.

As for this clonotype: Its antigen is not identified.

The use of a sample-barcoded 5' primer and a J-beta primer mix characterized a second PCR of roughly 6 to 11 cycles. Each of the samples gave a minimum of 2.5 million paired-end reads that contained CDR3. Via MiXCR, TCRdb re-called the 5' RACE reads, giving one row per CDR3 protein. The repertoire holds roughly 1.4 million distinct CDR3 sequences, approximately 63% seen once, with 6.5% to 8% in the top ten. This CDR3 is 16 amino acids long. Germline V gives CDR1 MGHRA, CDR2 YSYEKL. Trimming at V came to 4 bases and at J to 3 bases, leaving 8 bases not matched to a gene. The chain carries TRBV4-1 and TRBJ1-5; 8 positions match TRBD1. Sample: blood. This receptor was identified in a man between 18 and 29 years old in good health. The CDR3 here is CASSPQAGGFNQPQHF. The CDR3 DNA follows: TGCGCCAGCAGCCCCCAGGCAGGGGGCTTCAATCAGCCCCAGCATTTT.